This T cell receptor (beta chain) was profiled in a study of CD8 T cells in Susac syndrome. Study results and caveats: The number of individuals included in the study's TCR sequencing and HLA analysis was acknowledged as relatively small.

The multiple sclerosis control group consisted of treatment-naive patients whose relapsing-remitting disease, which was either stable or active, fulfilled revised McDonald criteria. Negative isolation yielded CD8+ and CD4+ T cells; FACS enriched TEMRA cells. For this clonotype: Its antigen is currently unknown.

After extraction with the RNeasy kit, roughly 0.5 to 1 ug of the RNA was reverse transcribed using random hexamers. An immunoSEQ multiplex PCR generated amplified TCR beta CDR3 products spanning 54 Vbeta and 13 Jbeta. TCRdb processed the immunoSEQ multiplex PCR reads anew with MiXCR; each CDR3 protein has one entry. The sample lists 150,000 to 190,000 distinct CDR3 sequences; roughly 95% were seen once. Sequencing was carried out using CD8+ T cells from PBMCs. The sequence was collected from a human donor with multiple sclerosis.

CDR3 sequence: CASSTEGNQPQHF. DNA of the CDR3: TGTGCCAGCAGCACCGAGGGCAATCAGCCCCAGCATTTT. The chain is built from TRBV11-2 and TRBJ1-5; D unresolved. The CDR3 totals 13 residues. V lost 5 bases, J lost 2 bases, and 7 bases lay in between. The germline V gene has CDR1 SGHAT and CDR2 FQNNGV. The whole variable domain, remainder taken from reference TRBV11-2 and TRBJ1-5, is EAGVAQSPRYKIIEKRQSVAFWCNPISGHATLYWYQQILGQGPKLLIQFQNNGVVDDSQLPKDRFSAERLKGVDSTLKIQPAKLEDSAVYLCASSTEGNQPQHFGDGTRLSIL.